Listed below are T cell receptor beta chains from one sample, sequenced in a study of T cells in localized non-small cell lung cancer. Repertoires were generated with immunoSEQ multiplex PCR, while TCRdb's copy carries only in-frame clones and drops some. Found here are around 1,400 clones, about 19% of them singletons; the top ten hold about a sixth. The sequencing used lung tumor tissue, collected before any cancer treatment. The receptors come from a woman aged 40-70 years with stage I lung adenocarcinoma. The CDR3 runs from the conserved cysteine through the conserved F or W.

j_call v_call cdr3_aa
TRBJ2-7 TRBV11-3 CASSPGSAFYEQYF
TRBJ2-5 TRBV10-3 CAIRTERETQYF
TRBJ1-1 TRBV28 CASSLFGQGYTEAFF
TRBJ2-3 TRBV19 CASSIAASYSTDTQYF
TRBJ2-2 TRBV9 CASDDRNTGELFF
TRBJ1-5 TRBV2 CASSETGNQPQHF
TRBJ2-1 TRBV11-3 CASSLKGPGLRDNYNEQFF
TRBJ1-5 TRBV18 CASSLEGGQPQHF
TRBJ1-1 TRBV7-2 CASSLTANTEAFF
TRBJ1-2 TRBV28 CASSLGNRPEDTF
TRBJ1-1 TRBV11-3 CASSSTGQGTEAFF
TRBJ2-2 TRBV11-3 CASSSTGSRVTGELFF
TRBJ1-1 TRBV6-8 CASSLGQGRTEAFF
TRBJ2-2 TRBV11-3 CASSLEWGTGELFF
TRBJ1-2 TRBV18 CASSPWQSYYGYTF
TRBJ2-3 TRBV12-5 CASAHSGRQADTQYF
TRBJ1-2 TRBV4-1 CASSQDRDARGYGYTF
TRBJ1-3 TRBV19 CASRNIDSGNTIYF
TRBJ1-3 TRBV11-3 CASSQGTPGNTIYF
TRBJ2-5 TRBV28 CASRSGGSEETQYF
TRBJ1-1 TRBV30 CAWKDRYTEAFF
TRBJ1-1 TRBV5-1 CASSLVGTSNTEAFF
TRBJ2-3 TRBV9 CASSPGTDTQYF
TRBJ1-1 TRBV10-3 CAISESKGSAFF
TRBJ2-1 TRBV29-1 CSVESSFYNEQFF
TRBJ1-6 TRBV9 CASSVQNNSPLHF